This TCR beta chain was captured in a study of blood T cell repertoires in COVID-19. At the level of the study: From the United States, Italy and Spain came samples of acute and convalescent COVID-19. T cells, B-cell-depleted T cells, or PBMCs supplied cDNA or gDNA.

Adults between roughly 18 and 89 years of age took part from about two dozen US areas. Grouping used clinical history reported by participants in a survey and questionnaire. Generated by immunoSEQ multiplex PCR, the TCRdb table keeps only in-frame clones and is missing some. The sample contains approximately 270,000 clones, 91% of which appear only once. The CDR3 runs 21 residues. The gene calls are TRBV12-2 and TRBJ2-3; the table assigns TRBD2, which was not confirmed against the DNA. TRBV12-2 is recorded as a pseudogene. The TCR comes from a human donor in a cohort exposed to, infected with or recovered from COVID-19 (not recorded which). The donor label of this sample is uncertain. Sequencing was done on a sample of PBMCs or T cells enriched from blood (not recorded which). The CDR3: CASRLAKWLAGGRRTTDTQYF. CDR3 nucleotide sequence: TGTGCAAGTCGCTTAGCGAAGTGGCTAGCGGGGGGGCGTAGAACTACAGATACGCAGTATTTT.